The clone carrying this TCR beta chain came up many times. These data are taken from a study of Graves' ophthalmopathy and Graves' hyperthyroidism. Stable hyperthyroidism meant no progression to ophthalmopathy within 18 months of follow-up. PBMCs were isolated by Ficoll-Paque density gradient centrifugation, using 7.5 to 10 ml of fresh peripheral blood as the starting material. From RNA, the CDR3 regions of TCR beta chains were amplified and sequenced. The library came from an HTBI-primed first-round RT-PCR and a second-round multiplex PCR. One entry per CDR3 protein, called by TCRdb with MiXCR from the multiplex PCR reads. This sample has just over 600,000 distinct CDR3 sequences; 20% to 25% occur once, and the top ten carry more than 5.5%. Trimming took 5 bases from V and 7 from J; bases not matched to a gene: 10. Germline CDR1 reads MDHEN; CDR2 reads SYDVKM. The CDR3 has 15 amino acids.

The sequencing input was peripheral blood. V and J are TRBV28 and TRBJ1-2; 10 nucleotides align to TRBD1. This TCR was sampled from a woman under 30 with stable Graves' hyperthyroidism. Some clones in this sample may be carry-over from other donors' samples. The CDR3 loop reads CASSPRTGGMGGYTF. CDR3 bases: TGTGCCAGCAGTCCTCGGACAGGGGGAATGGGTGGCTACACCTTC.